This TCR beta chain was retrieved from a study of early T cells in non-severe SARS-CoV-2 infection. This clonotype has ten or more counts. One entry per CDR3 protein, called by TCRdb with MiXCR from the 5' RACE reads. The sample carries roughly 93,000 distinct CDR3 sequences, 11% recorded once. The V end lost 3 bases, the J end lost 5 bases, and 5 bases lay between the germline ends. The germline V gene encodes CDR1 SEHNR and CDR2 FQNEAQ (reference sequence). This CDR3 is 11 amino acids long. The rearrangement links TRBV7-9 to TRBJ2-7; no firm D call. The sequencing sample was made of whole blood. The sequence came from an adult who was a healthcare worker with PCR-confirmed SARS-CoV-2 infection or an uninfected control (not recorded which). As DNA, the CDR3 is TGTGCCAGCAGCTTGGGCGACGAGCAGTACTTC. This sequence encodes CASSLGDEQYF.